These 15 T cell receptor beta chains were sequenced from one sample in a study of blood T cell repertoires in COVID-19. Repertoires were generated with immunoSEQ multiplex PCR, while TCRdb's copy carries only in-frame clones and drops some. The repertoire holds 100,000 to 130,000 clones, with 88% as singletons. The sequenced sample consisted of peripheral blood. The receptors stem from a human donor in a cohort sampled during active COVID-19.

This clone showed up just a few times. The V and J genes are TRBV18 and TRBJ2-2; 9 bases are a match to TRBD1. Germline trimming cut 3 bases from V and 3 bases from J; bases unmatched to any gene: 8. This CDR3 is 17 amino acids long. The germline CDR1 and CDR2 sequences are KGHSH and LQKENI. The CDR3 coding sequence is TGTGCCAGCTCACCCCGGGACAGGGATTTGGACACCGGGGAGCTGTTTTTT. It is translated as CASSPRDRDLDTGELFF.

V gene TRBV18 combines with J gene TRBJ1-1; the D gene is possibly TRBD1 (6 bases). The CDR3 covers 14 residues. From germline, CDR1 is KGHSH and CDR2 LQKENI. The V gene lost 6 bases and the J gene lost 4 bases, with 15 bases spanning the gap. The CDR3 coding sequence is TGTGCCAGCTCGGCAGGGGAACAAGGCACTGAAGCTTTCTTT. Translated, it gives CASSAGEQGTEAFF.

The chain links TRBV7-2 to TRBJ2-3; D gene uncertain. The germline V gene has CDR1 SGHTA and CDR2 FQGNSA. The CDR3 is 13 residues long. The ends were cut back, 1 base at V and 4 bases at J, with 6 bases in the middle. The CDR3: CASSLVLADTQYF. The CDR3 coding sequence is TGTGCCAGCAGCTTAGTTCTCGCAGATACGCAGTATTTT.

The chain links TRBV19 to TRBJ2-7; the D gene is possibly TRBD1 (5 bases). Trimming shortened V by 7 bases and J by 0 bases, and 13 bases separated the two germline ends. The CDR3 runs to 14 residues. Germline-derived CDR1 and CDR2 are LNHDA and SQIVND (reference sequence). DNA of the CDR3: TGTGCCAGTAATGTAGGGGTCAGCTCCTACGAGCAGTACTTC. It translates to CASNVGVSSYEQYF.

CDR3 nucleotide sequence: TGTGCCAGCAGAGCGGACAGGGGGCACGGCTACACCTTC. This codes for CASRADRGHGYTF. The rearrangement uses TRBV11-1 and TRBJ1-2; TRBD1 matches at 11 bases. V shed 6 bases and J 8 bases; nucleotides not matched to a gene: 5. The CDR3 length is 13 residues. Germline lookup yields CDR1 SGHAT and CDR2 FQDESV (reference sequence).

V is TRBV9 and J is TRBJ1-2, with D unresolved. V was cut by 4 bases and J by 8 bases, with 15 bases left in between. CDR3 length: 13 amino acids. Per germline, CDR1 SGDLS and CDR2 YYNGEE. DNA of the CDR3: TGTGCCAGCAGCCCAAACGCCGGGAACGGCTACACCTTC. It yields the protein CASSPNAGNGYTF.

The chain couples TRBV6-5 to TRBJ1-3; tentative D call: TRBD1 (5 bases). The CDR3 runs 15 residues. Germline V gene sequence: CDR1 MNHEY, CDR2 SVGAGI. V lost 2 bases and J lost 0, with 8 bases in between. The CDR3 nucleotides are TGTGCCAGCAGTTACGGGGCTAGCTCTGGAAACACCATATATTTT. Translating gives CASSYGASSGNTIYF.

This clone has more than one count but fewer than ten. The rearrangement joins TRBV19 to TRBJ1-5; TRBD1 might be the D (6 bases). The CDR3 sequence is 14 residues long. Deletions cut 5 bases from V and 6 bases from J, with 14 bases between. The V gene's germline CDR1 is LNHDA and CDR2 SQIVND (reference sequence). The CDR3 is CASSPTGSAQPQHF. CDR3 DNA sequence: TGTGCCAGTAGTCCAACAGGGTCGGCTCAGCCCCAGCATTTT.

The chain employs TRBV5-1 and TRBJ2-5; TRBD2 aligns across 7 bases. J was trimmed by 5 bases and V by 6 bases; bases with no gene match: 4. The CDR3 has 12 residues. The V gene's germline CDR1 is SGHRS and CDR2 YFSETQ. The CDR3 DNA follows: TGCGCCAGCACCCCCGGGGGGGAGACCCAGTACTTC. This encodes CASTPGGETQYF. The full variable domain, with the rest looked up from reference TRBV5-1 and TRBJ2-5, is KAGVTQTPRYLIKTRGQQVTLSCSPISGHRSVSWYQQTPGQGLQFLFEYFSETQRNKGNFPGRFSGRQFSNSRSEMNVSTLELGDSALYLCASTPGGETQYFGPGTRLLVL.

The chain employs TRBV2 and TRBJ1-5; tentative D call: TRBD1 (6 bases). V was clipped by 3 bases and J by 5 bases, with 11 bases between them. This CDR3 region has 14 residues. Germline CDR1 SNHLY, CDR2 FYNNEI. The CDR3 DNA follows: TGTGCCAGCAGTGATTCGACAGGTCATCAGCCCCAGCATTTT. Protein product: CASSDSTGHQPQHF.

The chain carries TRBV28 and TRBJ1-2, with unresolved D. In germline, CDR1 is MDHEN, CDR2 SYDVKM. With 7 bases removed from V and 8 bases from J, the gap between germline ends came to 20 bases. This CDR3 is built from 14 residues. The CDR3 nucleotides are TGTGCCAGCAATCCTACAGCGGGATGGAGGGGCTACACCTTC. It specifies CASNPTAGWRGYTF.

The chain combines TRBV28 with TRBJ1-2; D uncertain. The CDR3 has 13 residues. With 8 bases removed from V and 8 bases from J, the gap between germline ends came to 18 bases. The germline CDR1 and CDR2 sequences are MDHEN and SYDVKM. The CDR3 DNA reads TGTGCCAGCGTCGAGCGCCCCCTCGGGGGCTACACCTTC. It is translated as CASVERPLGGYTF.

V and J are TRBV27 and TRBJ2-2; TRBD1 aligns across 7 bases. Germline values: CDR1 MNHEY, CDR2 SMNVEV (reference sequence). This CDR3 is 15 amino acids long. Trimming cost V 5 bases and J 6 bases; bases outside gene matches: 9. The CDR3 DNA sequence: TGTGCCAGCAGTGGACAGGCAGAGATCCCCGGGGAGCTGTTTTTT. Its translation: CASSGQAEIPGELFF.

The chain couples TRBV6-4 to TRBJ2-4, with no clear D. Trimming shortened V by 0 bases and J by 0 bases, and 18 bases separated the two germline ends. The CDR3 totals 19 residues. CDR1 MRHNA and CDR2 SNTAGT come from the germline V gene. This chain's CDR3 is CASSDSKAYPLLAKNIQYF. The CDR3, as DNA: TGTGCCAGCAGTGACTCGAAAGCTTACCCCCTCCTAGCCAAAAACATTCAGTACTTC.

This chain joins TRBV18 and TRBJ2-7; perhaps TRBD2 as D (6 bases). The germline gives CDR1 KGHSH, CDR2 LQKENI. CDR3 length: 12 residues. The V end lost 10 bases, the J end lost 3 bases, and 13 bases lay between the germline ends. The CDR3 is CATRRENYEQYF. The CDR3 DNA follows: TGTGCCACCAGGCGGGAAAACTACGAGCAGTACTTC. The variable domain in full, completed from reference TRBV18 and TRBJ2-7, reads NAGVMQNPRHLVRRRGQEARLRCSPMKGHSHVYWYRQLPEEGLKFMVYLQKENIIDESGMPKERFSAEFPKEGPSILRIQQVVRGDSAAYFCATRRENYEQYFGPGTRLTVT.